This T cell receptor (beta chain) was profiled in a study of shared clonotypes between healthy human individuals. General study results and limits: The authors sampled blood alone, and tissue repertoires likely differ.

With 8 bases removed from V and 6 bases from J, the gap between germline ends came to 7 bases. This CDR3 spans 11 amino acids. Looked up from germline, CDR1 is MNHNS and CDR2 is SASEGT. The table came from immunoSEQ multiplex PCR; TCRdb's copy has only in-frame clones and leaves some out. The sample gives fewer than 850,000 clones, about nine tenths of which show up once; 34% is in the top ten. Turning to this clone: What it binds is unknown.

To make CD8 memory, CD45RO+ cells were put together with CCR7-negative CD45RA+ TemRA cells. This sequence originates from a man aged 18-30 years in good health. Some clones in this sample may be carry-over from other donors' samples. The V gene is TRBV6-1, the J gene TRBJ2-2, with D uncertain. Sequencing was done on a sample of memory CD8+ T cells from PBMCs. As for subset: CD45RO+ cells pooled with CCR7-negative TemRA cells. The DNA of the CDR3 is TGTGCCAGCGCCCTGCCCGGGGAGCTGTTTTTT. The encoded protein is CASALPGELFF.